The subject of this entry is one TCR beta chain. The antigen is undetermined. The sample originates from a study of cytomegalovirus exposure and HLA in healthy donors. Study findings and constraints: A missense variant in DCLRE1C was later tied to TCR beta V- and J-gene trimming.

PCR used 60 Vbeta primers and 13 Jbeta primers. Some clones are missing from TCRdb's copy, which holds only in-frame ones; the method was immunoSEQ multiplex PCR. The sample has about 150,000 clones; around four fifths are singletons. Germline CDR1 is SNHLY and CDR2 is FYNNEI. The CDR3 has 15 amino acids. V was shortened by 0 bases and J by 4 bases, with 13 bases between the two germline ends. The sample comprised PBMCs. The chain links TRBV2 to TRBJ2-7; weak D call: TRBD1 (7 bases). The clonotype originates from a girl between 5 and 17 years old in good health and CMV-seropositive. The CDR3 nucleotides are TGTGCCAGCAGTGAAGCGCCAGGGGGGTCTTACGAGCAGTACTTC. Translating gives CASSEAPGGSYEQYF.